This is a list of T cell receptor beta chains from one sample in a study of T cell responses to AZD1222 COVID-19 vaccine. Profiling relied on immunoSEQ multiplex PCR, and the TCRdb table lists in-frame clones only, not all of them. The sample contains 100,000 or so clones, about 88% of which appear only once. Material: peripheral blood, obtained on day 0 of AZD1222 vaccination. Receptors originate from an adult in good health. The CDR3 runs from the conserved cysteine through the conserved F or W. A D gene is named only where the DNA matches it firmly. Some rows mark clone size as missing; the rest say once, few, many or name a class of expanded clone.

j_gene	d_gene	abundance	v_gene	CDR3aa	CDR3nt
TRBJ1-2	TRBD1	-	TRBV2	CASSVTGVGGYTF	TGTGCCAGCAGTGTTACAGGGGTGGGCGGCTACACCTTC
TRBJ2-2	-	-	TRBV11-2	CASRVGTLITGELFF	TGTGCCAGCAGAGTAGGGACACTCATCACCGGGGAGCTGTTTTTT
TRBJ2-2	TRBD2	few	TRBV19	CASSIQAGGLNTGELFF	TGTGCCAGTAGTATCCAAGCGGGGGGCTTGAACACCGGGGAGCTGTTTTTT
TRBJ1-4	TRBD1	-	TRBV2	CASSETGGEKLFF	TGTGCCAGCAGTGAGACAGGGGGCGAAAAACTGTTTTTT
TRBJ2-5	TRBD1	-	TRBV7-2	CASSLEQGPRTQYF	TGTGCCAGCAGCTTAGAACAGGGGCCACGGACCCAGTACTTC
TRBJ2-5	-	-	TRBV27	CASSLEGPSTRPGTQYF	TGTGCCAGCAGTTTGGAGGGGCCAAGTACCCGACCCGGGACCCAGTACTTC
TRBJ2-1	TRBD2	few	TRBV19	CASSKRGPSYNEQFF	TGTGCCAGTAGTAAGCGGGGGCCCTCCTACAATGAGCAGTTCTTC
TRBJ1-4	-	-	TRBV6-1	CASSELLLTGHTTNEKLFF	TGTGCCAGCAGTGAATTACTATTAACGGGACATACAACTAATGAAAAACTGTTTTTT
TRBJ1-1	-	-	TRBV3-1/TRBV3-2	CASRQGSREMGAFF	TGTGCCAGCAGGCAAGGGTCCCGGGAGATGGGAGCTTTCTTT
TRBJ2-3	-	once	TRBV7-3	CASSLGGLNTDTQYF	TGTGCCAGCAGCTTAGGGGGGTTAAACACAGATACGCAGTATTTT
TRBJ1-1	-	-	TRBV3-1/TRBV3-2	CASSRGLMNTEAFF	TGTGCCAGCAGCCGGGGACTCATGAACACTGAAGCTTTCTTT
TRBJ1-1	TRBD1	-	TRBV27	CASSPSDRRLSSEAFF	TGTGCCAGCAGTCCCTCGGACAGGCGTTTGTCCTCTGAAGCTTTCTTT
TRBJ2-2	-	-	TRBV3-1/TRBV3-2	CASSQVVPSSPGELFF	TGTGCCAGCAGCCAAGTCGTCCCCAGTTCCCCCGGGGAGCTGTTTTTT
TRBJ1-2	TRBD1	-	TRBV3-1/TRBV3-2	CASSSTGVSGYTF	TGTGCCAGCAGCTCGACAGGGGTGAGCGGCTACACCTTC
TRBJ1-5	-	-	TRBV7-2	CASSHGGGYQPQHF	TGTGCCAGCAGCCACGGGGGCGGTTATCAGCCCCAGCATTTT
TRBJ2-3	-	-	TRBV4-3	CASSQYPVPSTDTQYF	TGCGCCAGCAGCCAATACCCGGTCCCTAGCACAGATACGCAGTATTTT
TRBJ2-4	-	-	TRBV6-2/TRBV6-3	CASSLWSGKGALQYF	TGTGCCAGCAGTTTATGGTCAGGTAAAGGGGCGCTTCAGTACTTC
TRBJ2-3	TRBD2	-	TRBV4-2	CASSHAGTSGTDTQYF	TGTGCCAGCAGCCATGCCGGGACTAGCGGCACAGATACGCAGTATTTT
TRBJ1-1	-	once	TRBV19	CASSIRGAPRQMNTEAFF	TGTGCCAGTAGTATAAGGGGGGCCCCCAGGCAGATGAACACTGAAGCTTTCTTT
TRBJ2-1	TRBD1	-	TRBV29-1	CSVEDQRTGGWNEQFF	TGCAGCGTTGAAGATCAGAGGACAGGGGGCTGGAATGAGCAGTTCTTC
TRBJ1-4	-	-	TRBV6-1	CASSETPAVTNEKLFF	TGTGCCAGCAGTGAAACCCCGGCGGTAACTAATGAAAAACTGTTTTTT
TRBJ1-1	-	-	TRBV18	CASSLGPTNTEAFF	TGTGCCAGCTCACTCGGACCTACTAACACTGAAGCTTTCTTT
TRBJ1-1	-	-	TRBV7-3	CASRPSGVDTEAFF	TGTGCCAGCAGACCCTCAGGGGTCGACACTGAAGCTTTCTTT
TRBJ1-5	-	-	TRBV15	CATSRAGDGQPQHF	TGTGCCACCAGCAGAGCAGGGGATGGACAGCCCCAGCATTTT
TRBJ1-1	-	-	TRBV27	CASSLSIGNTEAFF	TGTGCCAGCAGTTTATCTATTGGGAACACTGAAGCTTTCTTT
TRBJ2-7	-	-	TRBV20-1	CSAISGPTQHF	TGCAGTGCTATATCCGGACCTACCCAGCACTTC
TRBJ1-5	-	-	TRBV30	CAWSVRAGVGNQPQHF	TGTGCCTGGAGTGTAAGGGCAGGGGTTGGAAATCAGCCCCAGCATTTT
TRBJ2-1	TRBD2	-	TRBV4-2	CASSQTGLVNNEQFF	TGTGCCAGCAGCCAAACGGGACTAGTCAACAATGAGCAGTTCTTC
TRBJ2-7	-	-	TRBV7-2	CASSPRRGQSYEQYF	TGTGCCAGCAGCCCGCGGAGAGGGCAATCCTACGAGCAGTACTTC
TRBJ2-1	-	-	TRBV29-1	CSAGRGTYNEQFF	TGCAGCGCCGGTCGAGGCACCTACAATGAGCAGTTCTTC
TRBJ2-4	TRBD2	-	TRBV5-4	CASSPSLRGDPKNIQYF	TGTGCCAGCAGCCCCTCACTTCGGGGGGACCCCAAAAACATTCAGTACTTC
TRBJ2-3	TRBD1	-	TRBV19	CATQYRGEGDTQYF	TGTGCCACCCAATACAGGGGAGAGGGAGATACGCAGTATTTT
TRBJ2-1	TRBD1	-	TRBV3-1/TRBV3-2	CASSQWRQGIHNEQFF	TGTGCCAGCAGCCAGTGGAGACAGGGAATTCACAATGAGCAGTTCTTC
TRBJ1-1	TRBD1	-	TRBV5-1	CASSSQTGVTEAFF	TGCGCCAGCAGCTCACAGACAGGGGTCACTGAAGCTTTCTTT
TRBJ2-7	-	once	TRBV9	CASSVSAGEPGEQYF	TGTGCCAGCAGCGTATCAGCGGGCGAGCCTGGCGAGCAGTACTTC
TRBJ2-4	TRBD2	-	TRBV4-1	CASSQDAVGLLAVLNIQYF	TGCGCCAGCAGCCAAGACGCGGTAGGTCTACTAGCGGTGTTGAACATTCAGTACTTC
TRBJ2-7	-	once	TRBV3-1/TRBV3-2	CASSQDLVSGEQYF	TGTGCCAGCAGCCAAGATCTGGTCTCCGGCGAGCAGTACTTC
TRBJ2-2	-	-	TRBV7-3	CASSGGVNTGELFF	TGTGCCAGCAGTGGTGGGGTGAACACCGGGGAGCTGTTTTTT
TRBJ1-2	-	-	TRBV6-2/TRBV6-3	CASSYTGDYGYTF	TGTGCCAGCAGTTACACGGGGGACTATGGCTACACCTTC
TRBJ2-7	TRBD1	-	TRBV27	CASSRDRLSYEQYF	TGTGCCAGCAGCCGGGACAGGCTCTCCTACGAGCAGTACTTC
TRBJ2-7	-	few	TRBV11-2	CASSSPSSYEQYF	TGTGCCAGCAGCTCGCCAAGCTCCTACGAGCAGTACTTC
TRBJ2-5	-	once	TRBV25-1	CASSENLNQETQYF	TGTGCCAGCAGTGAGAACCTCAACCAAGAGACCCAGTACTTC
TRBJ1-5	-	-	TRBV10-3	CAISWDNSNQPQHF	TGTGCCATCAGCTGGGACAATAGCAATCAGCCCCAGCATTTT
TRBJ2-2	-	-	TRBV7-2	CASSGDRKGSFTGELFF	TGTGCCAGCAGCGGGGACCGAAAGGGATCGTTTACCGGGGAGCTGTTTTTT
TRBJ2-1	-	-	TRBV5-1	CASSLEATSGEQFF	TGCGCCAGCAGCTTGGAAGCCACCTCGGGTGAGCAGTTCTTC
TRBJ1-6	-	-	TRBV7-2	CASSSYGGWGFSPLHF	TGTGCCAGCAGCTCCTACGGGGGGTGGGGGTTCTCACCCCTCCACTTT
TRBJ1-2	-	-	TRBV13	CASSLVAQYGYTF	TGTGCCAGCAGCTTAGTTGCGCAGTATGGCTACACCTTC
TRBJ2-7	-	-	TRBV6-1	CASRALSGIKRDEQYF	TGTGCCAGCCGTGCCCTTTCCGGGATCAAGCGGGACGAGCAGTACTTC
TRBJ1-6	TRBD1	few	TRBV9	CASSVVTPSWGQYNSPLHF	TGTGCCAGCAGCGTAGTTACCCCCTCGTGGGGACAGTATAATTCACCCCTCCACTTT
TRBJ2-5	TRBD2	-	TRBV7-2	CASSLAPSGAGGETQYF	TGTGCCAGCAGCTTAGCCCCAAGCGGGGCTGGAGGAGAGACCCAGTACTTC